The 25 T cell receptor beta chains given below trace back to one sample, sequenced in a study of shared T cell receptors in the human thymus. Sequencing was performed with immunoSEQ multiplex PCR; in TCRdb, only in-frame clones are kept and a portion is missing. The table records 700,000 or so clones, roughly 88% of them present only once. This sample also appeared in a second study, on human thymus T cells.

Sequencing was carried out using thymocytes. These receptors came from a girl in the first two years of life with a congenital heart defect.

The rearrangement joins TRBV14 to TRBJ2-5, with 9 nucleotides matching TRBD1. Germline V gene lookup returns CDR1 SGHDN and CDR2 FVKESK. The CDR3 is made up of 15 amino acids. V gave up 0 bases and J gave up 10 bases; unmatched junction bases: 9. The CDR3 DNA is TGTGCCAGCAGCCAAGAAAGGACAGGGGCCCCGGTCCAGTACTTC. Translating it yields CASSQERTGAPVQYF.

The rearrangement links TRBV28 to TRBJ1-6; 7 bases match TRBD1. The germline V gene encodes CDR1 MDHEN and CDR2 SYDVKM. Trimming removed 3 bases from V and 8 bases from J; junction bases left unmatched: 10. This CDR3 region has 16 residues. The CDR3 protein is CASSFNRGPSDSPLHF. The CDR3 DNA is TGTGCCAGCAGTTTCAACAGGGGACCAAGTGATTCACCCCTCCACTTT.

The chain uses TRBV18 and TRBJ1-1; possible D gene TRBD1, 5 bases. This CDR3 is 14 amino acids long. Per the germline V gene, CDR1 is KGHSH and CDR2 is LQKENI. Trimming took off 6 bases at V and 6 bases at J, with 17 bases between the two ends. The CDR3 DNA reads as TGTGCCAGCTCCAGTCCCACAGGAAACCCTGAAGCTTTCTTT. Encoded protein: CASSSPTGNPEAFF.

V is TRBV6-5 and J is TRBJ1-1; 9 nucleotides line up with TRBD1. Germline V gives CDR1 MNHEY, CDR2 SVGAGI. The J segment lost 5 bases and the V segment lost 9 bases, leaving 13 bases of the junction unmatched. The CDR3 covers 15 residues. The CDR3 protein is CASRSDRGRETEAFF. In DNA form, the CDR3 reads TGTGCCAGTAGATCGGACAGGGGCCGAGAGACTGAAGCTTTCTTT.

This clone was found once. The rearrangement uses TRBV18 and TRBJ2-3, with D unresolved. The CDR3 loop spans 14 amino acids. V lost 4 bases and J 4 bases, leaving 12 bases between the germline ends. Germline CDR1 reads KGHSH; CDR2 reads LQKENI. The CDR3 sequence: CASSRWPGADTQYF. In nucleotides, the CDR3 is TGTGCCAGCTCACGTTGGCCAGGCGCAGATACGCAGTATTTT.

The chain recombines TRBV2 with TRBJ2-6, with TRBD2 as a possible D gene (6 bases). This CDR3 comprises 20 residues. V was trimmed by 10 bases and J by 0 bases, leaving 28 bases between them. Germline CDR1 and CDR2: SNHLY and FYNNEI. CDR3 region: CATLPRLSGETNSGANVLTF. The CDR3, as DNA: TGTGCCACACTCCCCAGATTATCGGGAGAAACGAACTCTGGGGCCAACGTCCTGACTTTC.

The rearrangement uses TRBV7-5 and TRBJ2-7; the table's TRBD1 call for D was not verified on the DNA. TRBV7-5 is a recognized pseudogene. CDR3 size: 12 residues. The CDR3 sequence is CARSFSGGEQYF. In DNA, the CDR3 is TGTGCCAGAAGCTTTTCAGGGGGCGAGCAGTACTTC.

This sequence joins TRBV11-1 and TRBJ1-1; TRBD1 is a possible D gene (6 bases). Germline lookup yields CDR1 SGHAT and CDR2 FQDESV (reference sequence). The CDR3 totals 15 residues. The V end was cut by 1 base, the J end by 0 bases, with 9 bases between. The CDR3 region is CASSLVAGVNTEAFF. CDR3 bases: TGTGCCAGCAGCTTAGTTGCAGGGGTGAACACTGAAGCTTTCTTT. Using reference TRBV11-1 and TRBJ1-1 for the parts outside the CDR3, the full variable domain is EAEVAQSPRYKITEKSQAVAFWCDPISGHATLYWYRQILGQGPELLVQFQDESVVDDSQLPKDRFSAERLKGVDSTLKIQPAELGDSAMYLCASSLVAGVNTEAFFGQGTRLTVV.

This clone was counted between two and nine times. The J gene is TRBJ2-7, the V gene TRBV19; D is unresolved. Germline loops: CDR1 LNHDA, CDR2 SQIVND (reference sequence). V was cut by 3 bases and J by 2 bases, with 11 bases left in between. The CDR3 has 14 amino acids. The CDR3 bases are TGTGCCAGTAGTATTACGGGTTCCCCCTACGAGCAGTACTTC. Translation gives CASSITGSPYEQYF. Together with reference TRBV19 and TRBJ2-7, the CDR3 gives the full variable domain: DGGITQSPKYLFRKEGQNVTLSCEQNLNHDAMYWYRQDPGQGLRLIYYSQIVNDFQKGDIAEGYSVSREKKESFPLTVTSAQKNPTAFYLCASSITGSPYEQYFGPGTRLTVT.

The genes are TRBV4-1 and TRBJ1-2; a possible D gene is TRBD1 (5 bases). V gave up 1 base and J gave up 0 bases, with 24 bases separating them. The germline V gene encodes CDR1 MGHRA and CDR2 YSYEKL. The CDR3 runs 20 residues. As DNA, the CDR3 is TGCGCCAGCAGCCAAGTCACCTCAATGGGGTCAGGGCCATCTAACTATGGCTACACCTTC. This encodes CASSQVTSMGSGPSNYGYTF.

The chain is built from TRBV5-5 and TRBJ2-7; no definite D call. This CDR3 is 12 amino acids long. The V end was cut by 4 bases, the J end by 6 bases, with 11 bases between. Germline loops: CDR1 SGHKS, CDR2 YYEKEE (reference sequence). The CDR3 spells CASSPDRSEQYF. Here the CDR3 DNA reads TGTGCCAGCAGCCCAGACCGGAGCGAGCAGTACTTC.

The J gene is TRBJ2-2, the V gene TRBV4-1; 9 bases agree with TRBD2. Trimming took 8 bases from V and 1 from J; bases not matched to a gene: 2. Germline V gene lookup returns CDR1 MGHRA and CDR2 YSYEKL. This CDR3 is built from 14 residues. The CDR3 region has the DNA TGCGCCAGCGGGACTAGCAGGAACACCGGGGAGCTGTTTTTT. This codes for CASGTSRNTGELFF.

This rearrangement joins TRBV9 to TRBJ2-3; 10 nucleotides line up with TRBD2. V trimming: 3 bases; J trimming: 2 bases; junction bases outside the gene matches: 18. This CDR3 is 20 amino acids long. Germline V lookup: CDR1 SGDLS, CDR2 YYNGEE. The CDR3 DNA is TGTGCCAGCAGCGAAGCCCGGGGGGAACTAGCGGGGATTCCCACAGATACGCAGTATTTT. It is translated as CASSEARGELAGIPTDTQYF.

The CDR3 DNA is TGTGCCAGCAGCCCACACATACCGGGACAGGGGGCGAGCACAGATACGCAGTATTTT. It specifies CASSPHIPGQGASTDTQYF. The genes are TRBV7-8 and TRBJ2-3; 12 positions match TRBD1. V shed 5 bases, J shed 0 bases, and the junction held 12 bases outside the gene matches. Per the germline V gene, CDR1 is SGHVS and CDR2 is FQNEAQ. The CDR3 spans 19 residues.

The CDR3 loop reads CAISVAGRGLADTQYF. CDR3 nucleotide sequence: TGTGCCATCTCGGTGGCCGGGCGGGGGTTGGCAGATACGCAGTATTTT. The rearrangement joins TRBV10-3 to TRBJ2-3; 7 nucleotides line up with TRBD2. CDR1 ENHRY and CDR2 SYGVKD come from the germline V gene. The CDR3 covers 16 residues. Trimming took 8 bases from V and 4 from J; bases not matched to a gene: 15.

V is TRBV10-3 and J is TRBJ1-5, with D uncertain. This CDR3 spans 12 amino acids. V dropped 0 bases and J dropped 7 bases, with 4 bases sitting between them. CDR1 and CDR2 from the germline V gene are ENHRY and SYGVKD. The CDR3 here is CAISESGQPQHF. CDR3 sequence (DNA): TGTGCCATCAGTGAGTCTGGCCAGCCCCAGCATTTT.

The chain couples TRBV29-1 to TRBJ2-2; 9 bases are shared with TRBD1. The CDR3 spans 15 residues. The V gene's germline CDR1 is SQVTM and CDR2 ANQGSEA. The junction had 4 bases not matched to a gene; V was cut back by 5 bases and J by 0 bases. The CDR3 coding sequence is TGCAGCGTTCGGGACAGGGTTTCGAACACCGGGGAGCTGTTTTTT. It is translated as CSVRDRVSNTGELFF.

This clone is a singleton in its sample. This chain joins TRBV5-1 and TRBJ2-3; TRBD2 matches 10 bases. Germline loops: CDR1 SGHRS, CDR2 YFSETQ. There are 17 residues in the CDR3. The V and J ends lost 0 bases and 2 bases, in that order; junction bases with no gene match: 6. CDR3 sequence: CASSLDPAGGLTDTQYF. The CDR3 bases are TGCGCCAGCAGCTTGGACCCAGCGGGGGGGCTCACAGATACGCAGTATTTT. Full variable domain (missing parts from reference TRBV5-1 and TRBJ2-3): KAGVTQTPRYLIKTRGQQVTLSCSPISGHRSVSWYQQTPGQGLQFLFEYFSETQRNKGNFPGRFSGRQFSNSRSEMNVSTLELGDSALYLCASSLDPAGGLTDTQYFGPGTRLTVL.

The chain links TRBV28 to TRBJ1-2; 7 bases are shared with TRBD1. The trim removed 5 bases at V and 0 bases at J, leaving 15 bases unmatched. There are 18 residues in the CDR3. CDR1 and CDR2 from the germline V gene are MDHEN and SYDVKM. Here the CDR3 reads CASSHPRGNPFPNYGYTF. In DNA form, the CDR3 reads TGTGCCAGCAGTCACCCCAGGGGGAATCCCTTCCCTAACTATGGCTACACCTTC.

This sequence joins TRBV4-3 and TRBJ1-2; the D gene is possibly TRBD1 (5 bases). CDR1 and CDR2 from the germline V gene are LGHNA and YSLEER. The length of the CDR3 is 15 residues. V was trimmed by 0 bases and J by 4 bases, leaving 12 bases between them. CDR3 amino acids: CASSQDWPGFYGYTF. The CDR3 bases are TGCGCCAGCAGCCAAGATTGGCCAGGGTTCTATGGCTACACCTTC.

The V call is TRBV6-4, the J call TRBJ1-1; 9 nucleotides line up with TRBD1. CDR3 length: 15 amino acids. With 7 bases clipped from V and 1 base from J, the junction kept 7 bases outside the gene matches. Germline loops: CDR1 MRHNA, CDR2 SNTAGT. The CDR3 sequence: CASINRDRENTEAFF. CDR3 nucleotides: TGTGCCAGCATCAACCGGGACAGGGAGAACACTGAAGCTTTCTTT.

The chain has TRBV27 and TRBJ1-6; TRBD1 aligns across 12 bases. The J segment lost 10 bases and the V segment lost 1 base, leaving 14 bases of the junction unmatched. CDR1 MNHEY and CDR2 SMNVEV come from the germline V gene (reference sequence). The CDR3 is made up of 19 amino acids. The CDR3 spells CASSLCWDRGLCKFSPLHF. The CDR3 DNA reads TGTGCCAGCAGTTTATGTTGGGACAGGGGGCTTTGCAAATTCTCACCCCTCCACTTT.

The genes are TRBV6-1 and TRBJ2-1; perhaps TRBD2 as D (6 bases). The CDR3 consists of 14 residues. Germline CDR1 reads MNHNS; CDR2 reads SASEGT. Trimming removed 7 bases at V and 0 bases at J, with 10 bases between. CDR3 sequence (DNA): TGTGCCAGCATATACGGGAGCTCCTACAATGAGCAGTTCTTC. Translation gives CASIYGSSYNEQFF.

In regard to this clone: The conserved final phenylalanine or tryptophan is absent from the CDR3, which likely points to a read error. The DNA is omitted, as the CDR3 cannot be located on it reliably, and the CDR3 follows TCRdb's listing. The rearrangement joins TRBV6-1 to TRBJ1-1. The CDR3 comprises 13 residues, both ends counted. Germline V gene lookup returns CDR1 MNHNS and CDR2 SASEGT. The CDR3 reads CASSEDRGPEGFR.

For this clone: At the DNA level, this CDR3 is encoded by other sequences in the same sample as well. V and J are TRBV2 and TRBJ1-6, with TRBD1 identical over 11 bases. This CDR3 comprises 14 residues. The V segment lost 6 bases and the J segment 10 bases; nucleotides outside the gene matches: 5. Germline CDR1 SNHLY, CDR2 FYNNEI. The DNA for the CDR3 is TGTGCCAGCAGAGGGACAGGGGGAGGATCACCCCTCCACTTT. Protein sequence: CASRGTGGGSPLHF.